This T cell receptor beta chain was identified in a study of early T cells in non-severe SARS-CoV-2 infection. Findings and caveats of the study: Anti-spike CD8 specificities were favored by VDJdb matching, whose results missed private and CD4 specificities.

Trimming cost V 4 bases and J 0 bases; bases outside gene matches: 9. Germline lookup yields CDR1 LGHNA and CDR2 YNFKEQ. The CDR3 runs 17 residues. Unique molecular identifier tags were affixed to discrete cDNA molecules. TCRdb re-derived calls from the 5' RACE reads in MiXCR, one entry per CDR3 protein. The sample shows more than 75,000 distinct CDR3 sequences, over 10% of them seen only once. This clonotype showed up just a few times. Its antigen is still unknown. The chain employs TRBV4-2 and TRBJ1-3; 7 positions match TRBD1. The sequence was collected from an adult who was a healthcare worker with PCR-confirmed SARS-CoV-2 infection or an uninfected control (not recorded which). Sequences were obtained from whole blood. This CDR3 is CASSRTPDRVSGNTIYF. The CDR3 DNA reads TGTGCCAGCAGCCGAACCCCAGACAGGGTCTCTGGAAACACCATATATTTT.